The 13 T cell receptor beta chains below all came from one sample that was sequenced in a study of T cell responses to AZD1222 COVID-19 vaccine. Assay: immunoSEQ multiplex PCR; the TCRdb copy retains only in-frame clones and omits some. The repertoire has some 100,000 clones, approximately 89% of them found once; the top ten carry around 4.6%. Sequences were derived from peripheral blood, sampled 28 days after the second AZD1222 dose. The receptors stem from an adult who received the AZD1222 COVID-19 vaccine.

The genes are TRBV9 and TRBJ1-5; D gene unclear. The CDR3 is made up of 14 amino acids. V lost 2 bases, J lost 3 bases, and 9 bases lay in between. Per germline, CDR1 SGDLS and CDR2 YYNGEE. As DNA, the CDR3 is TGTGCCAGCAGCGTTGGGGAGGACAATCAGCCCCAGCATTTT. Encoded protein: CASSVGEDNQPQHF.

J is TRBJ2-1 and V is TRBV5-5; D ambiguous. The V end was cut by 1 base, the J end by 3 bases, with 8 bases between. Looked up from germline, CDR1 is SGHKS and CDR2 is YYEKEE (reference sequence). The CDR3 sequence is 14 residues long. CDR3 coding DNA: TGTGCCAGCAGCTTGCACGCGGTCTACAATGAGCAGTTCTTC. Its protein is CASSLHAVYNEQFF. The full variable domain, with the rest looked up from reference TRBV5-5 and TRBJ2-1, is DAGVTQSPTHLIKTRGQQVTLRCSPISGHKSVSWYQQVLGQGPQFIFQYYEKEERGRGNFPDRFSARQFPNYSSELNVNALLLGDSALYLCASSLHAVYNEQFFGPGTRLTVL.

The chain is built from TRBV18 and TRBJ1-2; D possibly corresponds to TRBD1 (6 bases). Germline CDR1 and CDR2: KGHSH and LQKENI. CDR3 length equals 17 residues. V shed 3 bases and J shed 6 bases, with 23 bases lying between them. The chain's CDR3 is CASSPTPGATRPDGYTF. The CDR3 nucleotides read TGTGCCAGCTCACCGACCCCAGGGGCTACAAGGCCGGATGGCTACACCTTC.

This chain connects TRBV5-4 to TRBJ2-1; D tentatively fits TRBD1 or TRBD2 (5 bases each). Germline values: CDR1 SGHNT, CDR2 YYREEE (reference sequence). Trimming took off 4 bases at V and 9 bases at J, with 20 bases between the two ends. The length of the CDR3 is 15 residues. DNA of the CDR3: TGTGCCAGCAGCATGCGTATCGAGGCTGGGGGTGAGCAGTTCTTC. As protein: CASSMRIEAGGEQFF.

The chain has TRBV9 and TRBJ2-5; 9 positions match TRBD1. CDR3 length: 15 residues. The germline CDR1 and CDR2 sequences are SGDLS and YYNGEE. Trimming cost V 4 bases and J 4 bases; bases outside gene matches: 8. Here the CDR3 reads CASSPGTGSRETQYF. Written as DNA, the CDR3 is TGTGCCAGCAGCCCCGGGACAGGGAGTCGAGAGACCCAGTACTTC.

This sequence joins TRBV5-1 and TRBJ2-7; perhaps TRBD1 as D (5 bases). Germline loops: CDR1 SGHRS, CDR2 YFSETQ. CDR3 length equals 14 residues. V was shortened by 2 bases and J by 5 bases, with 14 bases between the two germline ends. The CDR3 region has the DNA TGCGCCAGCAGCTTCAGACTGGGGCTCGACGAGCAGTACTTC. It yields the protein CASSFRLGLDEQYF.

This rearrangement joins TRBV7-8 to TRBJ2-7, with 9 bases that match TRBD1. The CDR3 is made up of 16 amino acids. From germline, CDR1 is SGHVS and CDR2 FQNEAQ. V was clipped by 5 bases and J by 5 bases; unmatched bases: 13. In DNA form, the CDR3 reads TGTGCCAGCAGCGGGGGCCTCCGGGACAGGGTCCACGAGCAGTACTTC. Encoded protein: CASSGGLRDRVHEQYF.

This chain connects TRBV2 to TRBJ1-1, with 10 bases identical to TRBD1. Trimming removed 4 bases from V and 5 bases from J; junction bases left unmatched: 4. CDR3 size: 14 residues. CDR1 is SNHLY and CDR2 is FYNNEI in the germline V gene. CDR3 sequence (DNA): TGTGCCAGCAGTGGGGACAGGGGTATGACTGAAGCTTTCTTT. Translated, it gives CASSGDRGMTEAFF.

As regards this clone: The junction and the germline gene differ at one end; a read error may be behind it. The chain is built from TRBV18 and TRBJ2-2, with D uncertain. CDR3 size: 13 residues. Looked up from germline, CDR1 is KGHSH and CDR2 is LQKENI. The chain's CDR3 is CANSPAEDGELFF. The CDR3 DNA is TGTGCCAACTCACCCGCAGAGGACGGGGAGCTGTTTTTT.

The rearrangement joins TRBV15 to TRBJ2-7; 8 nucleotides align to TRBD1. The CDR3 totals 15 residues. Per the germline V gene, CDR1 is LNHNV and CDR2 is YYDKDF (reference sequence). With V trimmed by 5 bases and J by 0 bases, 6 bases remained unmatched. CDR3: CATSPPGQVSYEQYF. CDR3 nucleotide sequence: TGTGCCACCAGCCCTCCGGGACAGGTCTCCTACGAGCAGTACTTC.

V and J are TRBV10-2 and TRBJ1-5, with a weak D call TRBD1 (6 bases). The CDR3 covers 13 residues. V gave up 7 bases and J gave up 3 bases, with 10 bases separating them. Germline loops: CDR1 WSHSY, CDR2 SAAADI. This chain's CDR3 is CASKGGDNQPQHF. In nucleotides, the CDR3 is TGCGCCAGCAAGGGGGGGGACAATCAGCCCCAGCATTTT.

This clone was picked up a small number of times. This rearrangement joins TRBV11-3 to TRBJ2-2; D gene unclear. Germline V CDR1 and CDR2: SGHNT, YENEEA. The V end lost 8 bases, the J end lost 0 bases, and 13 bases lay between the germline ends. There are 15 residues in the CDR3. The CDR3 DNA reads TGTGCCAGCGCCCAAGGCAGTCCGAACACCGGGGAGCTGTTTTTT. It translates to CASAQGSPNTGELFF. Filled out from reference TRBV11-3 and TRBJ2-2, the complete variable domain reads EAGVVQSPRYKIIEKKQPVAFWCNPISGHNTLYWYLQNLGQGPELLIRYENEEAVDDSQLPKDRFSAERLKGVDSTLKIQPAELGDSAVYLCASAQGSPNTGELFFGEGSRLTVL.

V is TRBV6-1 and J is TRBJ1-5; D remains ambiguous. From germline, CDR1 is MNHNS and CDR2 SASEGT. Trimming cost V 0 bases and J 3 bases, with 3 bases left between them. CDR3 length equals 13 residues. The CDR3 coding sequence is TGTGCCAGCAGTGAAGCGTCCAATCAGCCCCAGCATTTT. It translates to CASSEASNQPQHF.